This T cell receptor beta chain was documented in a study of shared clonotypes between healthy human individuals. Sequenced by immunoSEQ multiplex PCR; TCRdb stores in-frame clones only, minus some. The sample records around 2,100,000 clones, approximately 95% being singletons. Only CD45RO-negative cells positively selected for CCR7 counted as naive CD8 cells, so terminally differentiated effector memory CD45RA+ cells were excluded. Germline V gene sequence: CDR1 LNHNV, CDR2 YYDKDF (reference sequence). There are 16 residues in the CDR3. The junction had 12 bases not matched to a gene; V was cut back by 3 bases and J by 5 bases.

The sequence was collected from a man aged 18-30 years in good health. The rearrangement uses TRBV15 and TRBJ2-7; 8 positions agree with TRBD1. The specimen was naive CD8+ T cells sorted from blood. The CDR3: CATSSDATGVGDEQYF. The CDR3 coding sequence is TGTGCCACCAGCAGTGATGCGACAGGGGTGGGTGACGAGCAGTACTTC.